The rows below give T cell receptor beta chains drawn from one sample of a study of Ad26.COV2.S vaccination and SARS-CoV-2 variants. Libraries were prepared by immunoSEQ multiplex PCR; TCRdb keeps only in-frame clonotypes and omits some of them. Altogether 400,000 or so clones are present, around nine tenths being singletons, with the ten largest covering 3.5%. The source material was peripheral blood, sampled in a trial of Ad26.COV2.S vaccine versus placebo. These receptors were obtained from a person between 18 and 60 years old who received the Ad26.COV2.S COVID-19 vaccine or a placebo. CDR3s leave out the opening cysteine and the closing phenylalanine or tryptophan. The order of the fields is CDR3 length, V gene, CDR3 protein.

17 | TRBV3-1/TRBV3-2 | ASSQIGSSPRGLFYEQY
12 | TRBV5-1 | ASSRTSGGNEQF
15 | TRBV7-9 | ASSLGRWLAGPGELF
12 | TRBV6-9 | ASRRRDIGGELF
10 | TRBV28 | ASSLWGLGYT
14 | TRBV19 | ASSIIQGTQNTEAF
13 | TRBV6-5 | ASETSSDTADTQY
13 | TRBV6-5 | ASSPGGQSGNTIY
13 | TRBV5-4 | ASSASRDRGSPLH
12 | TRBV6-1 | ASSERTGNGEQY
9 | TRBV20-1 | SARALNEQF
14 | TRBV15 | ATSRDLPRSTETQY
13 | TRBV18 | ASSPGIGGRETQY
10 | TRBV6-5 | ASRDSNYGYT
13 | TRBV5-4 | ASSLSSGGDNEQF
16 | TRBV12-5 | ASGLVLMAGAGRNEQF
10 | TRBV6-5 | ASSFTGNTIY
14 | TRBV10-3 | AISGGATGLGNTIY
14 | TRBV6-2/TRBV6-3 | ASSPVPGQPYYGYT
14 | TRBV6-6 | ASKRAQGAGSGELF
12 | TRBV9 | ASSPPRRGTEAF
12 | TRBV2 | ASSDGRTYSPLH
11 | TRBV5-1 | ASSLDRTYEQY
13 | TRBV7-9 | ASSPGQTNQETQY
9 | TRBV18 | ASSPDYGYT
13 | TRBV5-1 | ASSWGTGISYGYT